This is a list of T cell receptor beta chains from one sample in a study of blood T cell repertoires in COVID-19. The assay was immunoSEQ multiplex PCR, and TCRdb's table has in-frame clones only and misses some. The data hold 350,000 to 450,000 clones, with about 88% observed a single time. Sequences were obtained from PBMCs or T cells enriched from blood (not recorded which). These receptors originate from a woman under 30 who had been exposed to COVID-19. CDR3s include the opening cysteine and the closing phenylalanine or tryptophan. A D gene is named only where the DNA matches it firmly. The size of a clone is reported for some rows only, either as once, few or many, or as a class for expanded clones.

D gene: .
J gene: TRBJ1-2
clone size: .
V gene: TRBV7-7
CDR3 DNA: TGTGCCAGCAGCCCGCTGAGGTTGGGGCAGTCCCAACTATCTGGCTACACCTTC
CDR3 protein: CASSPLRLGQSQLSGYTF

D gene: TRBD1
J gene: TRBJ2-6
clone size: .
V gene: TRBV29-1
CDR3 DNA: TGCAGCGTTGAAGATCCGATGACAGGGGCTGGGGCCAACGTCCTGACTTTC
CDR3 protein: CSVEDPMTGAGANVLTF

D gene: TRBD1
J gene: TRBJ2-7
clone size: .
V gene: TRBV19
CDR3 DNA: TGTGCCACTGCCGCCGGGACAGGGGTGGGCTACGAGCAGTACTTC
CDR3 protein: CATAAGTGVGYEQYF

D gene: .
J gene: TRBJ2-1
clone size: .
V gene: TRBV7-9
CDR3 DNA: TGTGCCAGCAGCTTCCAAGGGGGGGTTGACAATGAGCAGTTCTTC
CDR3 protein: CASSFQGGVDNEQFF

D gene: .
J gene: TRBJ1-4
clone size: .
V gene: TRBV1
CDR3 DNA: TGCACCAGCAGCCAAGAATCCCAGAATGAAAAACTGTTTTTT
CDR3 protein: CTSSQESQNEKLFF

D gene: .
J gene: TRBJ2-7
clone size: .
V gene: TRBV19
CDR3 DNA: TGTGCCAGTAGCTACCCTGGCTACGAGCAGTACTTC
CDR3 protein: CASSYPGYEQYF

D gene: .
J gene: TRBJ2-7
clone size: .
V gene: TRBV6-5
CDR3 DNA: TGTGCCAGCAAAACTAAAGTATACTCCTACGAGCAGTACTTC
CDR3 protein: CASKTKVYSYEQYF

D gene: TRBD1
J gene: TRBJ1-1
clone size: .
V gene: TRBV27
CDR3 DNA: TGTGCCAGCAGTTTGACAGGGGGCGAGAACACTGAAGCTTTCTTT
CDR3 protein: CASSLTGGENTEAFF

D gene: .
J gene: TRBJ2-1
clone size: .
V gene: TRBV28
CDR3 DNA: TGTGCCAGCAGTCCCGGGGGTTCCCACAATGAGCAGTTCTTC
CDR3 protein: CASSPGGSHNEQFF

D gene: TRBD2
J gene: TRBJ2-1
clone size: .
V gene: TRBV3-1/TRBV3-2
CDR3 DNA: TGTGCCAGCAGTAAGGGCGGGGGGGCCCGAGGGCAGTTCTTC
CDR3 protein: CASSKGGGARGQFF

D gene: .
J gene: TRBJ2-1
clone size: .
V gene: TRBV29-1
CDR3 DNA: TGCAGCGTCGCTATTAACGGGTTAGTCGACAATGAGCAGTTCTTC
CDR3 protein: CSVAINGLVDNEQFF

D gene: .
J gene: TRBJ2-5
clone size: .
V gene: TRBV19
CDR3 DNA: TGTGCCAGTAGTCCTGCGGGACTCTTACCAGGGGAGACCCAGTACTTC
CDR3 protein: CASSPAGLLPGETQYF

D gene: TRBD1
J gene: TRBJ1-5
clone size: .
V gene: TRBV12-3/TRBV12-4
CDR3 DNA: TGTGCCAGCAGCACAGGGGGCAGTCAGCCCCAGCATTTT
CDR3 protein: CASSTGGSQPQHF

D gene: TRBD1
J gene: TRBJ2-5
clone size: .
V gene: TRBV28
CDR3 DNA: TGTGCCAGCAGTTCCCCCGGGACAGGGAGGGAGACCCAGTACTTC
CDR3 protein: CASSSPGTGRETQYF

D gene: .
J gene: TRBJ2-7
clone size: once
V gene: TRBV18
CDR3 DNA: TGTGCCAGCTCTCCCCCGCGGGGAGCCTACGAGCAGTACTTC
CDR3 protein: CASSPPRGAYEQYF

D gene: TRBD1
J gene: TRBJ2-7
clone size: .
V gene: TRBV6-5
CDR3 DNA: TGTGCCAGCAGGAACGGGTACAGGGGAAATTACGAGCAGTACTTC
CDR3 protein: CASRNGYRGNYEQYF

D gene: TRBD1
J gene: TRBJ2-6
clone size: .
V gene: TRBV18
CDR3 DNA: TGTGCCAGCTCACCAGGGACAGTCCGCTCTGGGGCCAACGTCCTGACTTTC
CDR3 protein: CASSPGTVRSGANVLTF

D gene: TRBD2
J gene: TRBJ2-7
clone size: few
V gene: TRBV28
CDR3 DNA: TGTGCCAGCAGTTTATACGAAGCGGGGTACTCCTACGAGCAGTACTTC
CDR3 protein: CASSLYEAGYSYEQYF

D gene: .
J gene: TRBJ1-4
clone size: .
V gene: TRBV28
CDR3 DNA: TGTGCGTGGGGAAGGGGAGGTGAAAAACTGTTTTTT
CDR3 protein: CAWGRGGEKLFF

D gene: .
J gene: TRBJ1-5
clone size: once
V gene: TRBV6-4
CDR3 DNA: TGTGCCAGCAGTCCAGGGCTGGACGGCAATCAGCCCCAGCATTTT
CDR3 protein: CASSPGLDGNQPQHF

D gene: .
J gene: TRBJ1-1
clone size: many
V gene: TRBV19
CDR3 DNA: TGTGCCAGTAGTAGTCCGGGGGGATTCATGAACACTGAAGCTTTCTTT
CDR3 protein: CASSSPGGFMNTEAFF

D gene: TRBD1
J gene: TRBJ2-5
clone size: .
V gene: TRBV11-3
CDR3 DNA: TGTGCCAGCAGCCTAGGAACCGGGACAGGGGGCAGGGTGACCCAGTACTTC
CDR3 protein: CASSLGTGTGGRVTQYF

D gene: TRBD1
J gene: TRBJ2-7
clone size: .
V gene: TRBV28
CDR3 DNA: TGTGCCAGCGGGTACCTGGGACAGGGAAACGAGCAGTACTTC
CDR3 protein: CASGYLGQGNEQYF

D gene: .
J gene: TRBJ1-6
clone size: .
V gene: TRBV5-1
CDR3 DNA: TGCGCCAGCAGCCGACAGGAGACGAGCTCCTATAATTCACCCCTCCACTTT
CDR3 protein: CASSRQETSSYNSPLHF

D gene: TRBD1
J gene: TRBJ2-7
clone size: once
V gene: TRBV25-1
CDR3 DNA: TGTGCCAGCAGTGAAGGTGCAGGGGGCTACGAGCAGTACTTC
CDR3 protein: CASSEGAGGYEQYF

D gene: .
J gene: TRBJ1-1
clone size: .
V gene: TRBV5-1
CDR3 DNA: TGCGCCAGCAGCTTGGCCCCCCCGACAGCCTATAACACTGAAGCTTTCTTT
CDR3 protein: CASSLAPPTAYNTEAFF

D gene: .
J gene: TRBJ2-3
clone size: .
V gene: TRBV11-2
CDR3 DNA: TGTGCCAGCTCAAAGGGGCCCATCACAGATACGCAGTATTTT
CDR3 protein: CASSKGPITDTQYF

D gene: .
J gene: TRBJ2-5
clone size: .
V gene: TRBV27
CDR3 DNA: TGTGCCAGCAGTCCCCGACAACGAGAGACCCAGTACTTC
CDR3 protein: CASSPRQRETQYF

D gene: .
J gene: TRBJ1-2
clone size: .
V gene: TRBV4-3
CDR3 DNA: TGCGCCAGCAGCCAAGATCGGGGCCGGCGGGGCTATGGCTACACCTTC
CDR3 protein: CASSQDRGRRGYGYTF

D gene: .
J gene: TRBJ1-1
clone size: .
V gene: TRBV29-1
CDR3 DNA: TGCAGCGTTGAAGATAGGGGGGGCACTGAAGCTTTCTTT
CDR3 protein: CSVEDRGGTEAFF

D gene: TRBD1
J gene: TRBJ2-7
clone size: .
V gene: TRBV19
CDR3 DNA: TGTGCCAGTAGTCTGGGGGACAGGGACGACGAGCAGTACTTC
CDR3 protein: CASSLGDRDDEQYF

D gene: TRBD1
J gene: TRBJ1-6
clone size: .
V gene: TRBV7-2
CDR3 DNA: TGTGCCAGCAGCTTAGACAGGGGGCGTTCACCCCTCCACTTT
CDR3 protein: CASSLDRGRSPLHF

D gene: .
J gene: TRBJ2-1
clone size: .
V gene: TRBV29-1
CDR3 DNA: TGCAGCGCTCCCCGGGGGAATGAGCAGTTCTTC
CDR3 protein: CSAPRGNEQFF

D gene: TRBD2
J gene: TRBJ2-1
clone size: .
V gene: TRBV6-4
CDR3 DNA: TGTGCCAGCAGTGAGACTAGCGGAAACTCCAATGAGCAGTTCTTC
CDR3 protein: CASSETSGNSNEQFF

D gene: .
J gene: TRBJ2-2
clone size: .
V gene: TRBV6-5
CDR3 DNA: TGTGCCAGCAGGGAGTACCCTACCAACACCGGGGAGCTGTTTTTT
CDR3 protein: CASREYPTNTGELFF

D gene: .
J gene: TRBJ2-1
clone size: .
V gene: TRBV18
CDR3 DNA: TGTGCCAGCTCACCAGGGGCAAACTACAATGAGCAGTTCTTC
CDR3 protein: CASSPGANYNEQFF

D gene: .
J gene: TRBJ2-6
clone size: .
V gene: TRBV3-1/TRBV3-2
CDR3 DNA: TGTGCCAGCAGCCAAGATGGGGGCAGGGAGAGCTCTGGGGCCAACGTCCTGACTTTC
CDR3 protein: CASSQDGGRESSGANVLTF

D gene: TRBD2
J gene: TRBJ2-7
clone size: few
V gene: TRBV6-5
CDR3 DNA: TGTGCCAGCAGTCGGACTAGTATAGTGCTCGAGCAGTACTTC
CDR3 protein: CASSRTSIVLEQYF

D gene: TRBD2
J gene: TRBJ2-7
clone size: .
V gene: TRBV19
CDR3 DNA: TGTGCCAGTAGTACAGATCTAGCGGGGGGCTCCTACGAGCAGTACTTC
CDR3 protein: CASSTDLAGGSYEQYF

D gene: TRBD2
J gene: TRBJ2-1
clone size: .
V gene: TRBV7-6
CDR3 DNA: TGTGCCAGCAGCTTACGCCTAGCGGGAGGGGGGACTTACAATGAGCAGTTCTTC
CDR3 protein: CASSLRLAGGGTYNEQFF

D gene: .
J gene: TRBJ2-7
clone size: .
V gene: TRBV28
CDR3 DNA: TGTGCCAGCAGCGTCACTAGCCAAGCCTCCTACGAGCAGTACTTC
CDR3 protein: CASSVTSQASYEQYF

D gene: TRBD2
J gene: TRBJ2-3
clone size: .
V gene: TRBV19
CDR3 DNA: TGTGCCAGTCGCGATCTAGCGGGGGGTTCCACAGATACGCAGTATTTT
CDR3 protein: CASRDLAGGSTDTQYF

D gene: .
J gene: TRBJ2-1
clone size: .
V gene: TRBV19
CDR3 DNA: TGTGCCAGTAGTACCCCGCGGCGGGACTCCTACAATGAGCAGTTCTTC
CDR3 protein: CASSTPRRDSYNEQFF

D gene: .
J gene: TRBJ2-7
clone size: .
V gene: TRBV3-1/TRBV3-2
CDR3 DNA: TGTGCCAGCAGCCCCCCCACCAGGGGCAAGTACTACGAGCAGTACTTC
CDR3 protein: CASSPPTRGKYYEQYF

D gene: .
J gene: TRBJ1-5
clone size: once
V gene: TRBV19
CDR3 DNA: TGTGCCAGTAGTATAGAGCACGGTAGCAATCAGCCCCAGCATTTT
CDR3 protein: CASSIEHGSNQPQHF

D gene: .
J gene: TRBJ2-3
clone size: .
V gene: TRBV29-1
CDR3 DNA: TGCAGCGTCCTGAAGGGGGGCACAGATACGCAGTATTTT
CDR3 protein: CSVLKGGTDTQYF

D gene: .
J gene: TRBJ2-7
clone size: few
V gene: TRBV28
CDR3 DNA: TGTGCCAGCAGTTTATGGGACGGGGATTACGAGCAGTACTTC
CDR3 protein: CASSLWDGDYEQYF

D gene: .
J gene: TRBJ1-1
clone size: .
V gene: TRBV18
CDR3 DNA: TGTGCCAGCTCACGCATTTCCGGGAACACTGAAGCTTTCTTT
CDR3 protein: CASSRISGNTEAFF

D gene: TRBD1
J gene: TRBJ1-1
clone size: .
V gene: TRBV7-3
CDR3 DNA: TGTGCCAGCAGCTCAACAGGGGTTACGAACACTGAAGCTTTCTTT
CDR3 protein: CASSSTGVTNTEAFF

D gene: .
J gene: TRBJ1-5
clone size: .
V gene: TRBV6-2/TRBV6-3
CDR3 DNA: TGTGCCAGCAGCTTCACAGGGACGATTGGGAATCAGCCCCAGCATTTT
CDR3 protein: CASSFTGTIGNQPQHF

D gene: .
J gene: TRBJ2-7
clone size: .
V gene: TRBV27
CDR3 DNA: TGTGCCAGCAGTTTATCCCTCCACGGGGGCGAGCAGTACTTC
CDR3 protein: CASSLSLHGGEQYF

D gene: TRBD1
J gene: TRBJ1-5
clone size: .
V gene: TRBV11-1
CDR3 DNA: TGTGCCAGCAGCCCAGGGGGCGTCAATCAGCCCCAGCATTTT
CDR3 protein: CASSPGGVNQPQHF

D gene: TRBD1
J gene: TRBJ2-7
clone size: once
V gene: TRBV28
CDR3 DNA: TGTGCCAGCAGACCTGGGACAGGGGCCCTGGGGCCCTACGAGCAGTACTTC
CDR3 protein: CASRPGTGALGPYEQYF

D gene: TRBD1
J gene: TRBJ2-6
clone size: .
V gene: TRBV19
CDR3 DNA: TGTGCCAGTAGCGGACAGGGGAGTCTTTCTGGGGCCAACGTCCTGACTTTC
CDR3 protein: CASSGQGSLSGANVLTF

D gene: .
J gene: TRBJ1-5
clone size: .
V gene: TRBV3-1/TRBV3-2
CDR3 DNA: TGTGCCAGCAGTCAATTACAGGGACCCCAGCATTTT
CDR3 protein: CASSQLQGPQHF

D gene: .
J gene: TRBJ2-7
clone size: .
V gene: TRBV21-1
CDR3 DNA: TGTGCCAGCAGCAAAAAACCGACTAGGGAGCAGTACTTC
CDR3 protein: CASSKKPTREQYF

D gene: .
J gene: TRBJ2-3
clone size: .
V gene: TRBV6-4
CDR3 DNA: TGTGCCAGCAGTGACTCCGGGGGTAGCACAGATACGCAGTATTTT
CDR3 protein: CASSDSGGSTDTQYF